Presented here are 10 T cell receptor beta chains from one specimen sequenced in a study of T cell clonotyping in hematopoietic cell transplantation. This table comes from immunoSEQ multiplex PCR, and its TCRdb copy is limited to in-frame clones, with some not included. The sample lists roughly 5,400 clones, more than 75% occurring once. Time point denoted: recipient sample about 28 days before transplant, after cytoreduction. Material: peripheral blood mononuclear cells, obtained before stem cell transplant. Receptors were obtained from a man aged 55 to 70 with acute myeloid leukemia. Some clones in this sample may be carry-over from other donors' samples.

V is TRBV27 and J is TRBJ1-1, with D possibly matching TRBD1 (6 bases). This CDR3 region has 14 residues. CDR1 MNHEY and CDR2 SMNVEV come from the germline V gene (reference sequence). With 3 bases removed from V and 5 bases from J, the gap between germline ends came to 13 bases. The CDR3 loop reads CASSFLGGITEAFF. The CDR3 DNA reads TGTGCCAGCAGTTTCCTGGGGGGCATAACTGAAGCTTTCTTT.

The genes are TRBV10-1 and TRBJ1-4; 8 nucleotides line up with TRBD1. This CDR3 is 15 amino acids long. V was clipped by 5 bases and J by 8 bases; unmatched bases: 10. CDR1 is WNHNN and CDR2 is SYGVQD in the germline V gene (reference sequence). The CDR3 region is CASSTIGTGREKLFF. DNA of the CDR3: TGCGCCAGCAGTACTATAGGGACAGGAAGGGAAAAACTGTTTTTT.

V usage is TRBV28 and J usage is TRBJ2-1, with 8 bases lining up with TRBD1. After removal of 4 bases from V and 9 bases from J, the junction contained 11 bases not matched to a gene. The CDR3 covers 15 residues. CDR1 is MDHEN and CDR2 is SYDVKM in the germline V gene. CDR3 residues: CASSSPGQASGEQFF. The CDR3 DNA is TGTGCCAGCAGTTCGCCGGGACAGGCATCAGGTGAGCAGTTCTTC. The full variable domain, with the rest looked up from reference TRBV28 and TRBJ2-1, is DVKVTQSSRYLVKRTGEKVFLECVQDMDHENMFWYRQDPGLGLRLIYFSYDVKMKEKGDIPEGYSVSREKKERFSLILESASTNQTSMYLCASSSPGQASGEQFFGPGTRLTVL.

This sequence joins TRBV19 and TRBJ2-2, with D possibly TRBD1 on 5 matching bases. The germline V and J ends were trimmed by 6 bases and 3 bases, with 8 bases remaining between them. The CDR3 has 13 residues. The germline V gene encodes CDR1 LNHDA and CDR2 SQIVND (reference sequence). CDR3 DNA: TGTGCCAGTAGGGGGCGCGACACCGGGGAGCTGTTTTTT. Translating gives CASRGRDTGELFF.

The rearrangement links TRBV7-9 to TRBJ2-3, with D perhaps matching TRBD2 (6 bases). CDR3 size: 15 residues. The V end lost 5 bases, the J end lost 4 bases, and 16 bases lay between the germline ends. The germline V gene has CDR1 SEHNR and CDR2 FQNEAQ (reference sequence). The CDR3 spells CASSASRGMADTQYF. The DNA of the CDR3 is TGTGCCAGCAGCGCGTCACGGGGGATGGCAGATACGCAGTATTTT.

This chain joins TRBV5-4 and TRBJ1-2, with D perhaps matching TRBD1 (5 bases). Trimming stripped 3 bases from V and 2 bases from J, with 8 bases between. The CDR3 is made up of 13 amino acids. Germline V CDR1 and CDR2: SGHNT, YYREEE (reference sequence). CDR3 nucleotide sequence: TGTGCCAGCAGCTCTCAGGGAAACTATGGCTACACCTTC. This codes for CASSSQGNYGYTF.

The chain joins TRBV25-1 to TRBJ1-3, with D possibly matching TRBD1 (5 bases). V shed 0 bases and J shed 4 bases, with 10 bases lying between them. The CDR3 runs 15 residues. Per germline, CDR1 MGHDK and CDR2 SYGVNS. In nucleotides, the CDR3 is TGTGCCAGCAGTGAATATGCAGGGAGAGGAAACACCATATATTTT. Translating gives CASSEYAGRGNTIYF.

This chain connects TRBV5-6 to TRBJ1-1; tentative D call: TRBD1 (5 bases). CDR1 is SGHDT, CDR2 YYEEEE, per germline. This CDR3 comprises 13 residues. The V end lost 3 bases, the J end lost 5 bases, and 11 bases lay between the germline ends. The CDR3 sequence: CASSSGARTEAFF. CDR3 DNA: TGTGCCAGCAGCTCCGGGGCACGGACTGAAGCTTTCTTT.

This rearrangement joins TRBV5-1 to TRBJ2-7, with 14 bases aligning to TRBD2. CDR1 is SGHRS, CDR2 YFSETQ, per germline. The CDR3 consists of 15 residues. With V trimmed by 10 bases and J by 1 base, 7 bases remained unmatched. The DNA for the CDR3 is TGCGCCTCAGGAGGGACTAGCGGGAGTTCCTACGAGCAGTACTTC. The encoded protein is CASGGTSGSSYEQYF.

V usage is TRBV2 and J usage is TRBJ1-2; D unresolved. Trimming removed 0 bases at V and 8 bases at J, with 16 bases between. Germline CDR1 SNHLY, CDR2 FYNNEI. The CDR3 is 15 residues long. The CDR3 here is CASSEALGEGGGYTF. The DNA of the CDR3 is TGTGCCAGCAGTGAAGCCCTCGGCGAGGGCGGGGGCTACACCTTC.